The rows below give T cell receptor beta chains drawn from one sample of a study of control samples from healthy donors and cancer patients. Assay: immunoSEQ multiplex PCR; the TCRdb copy retains only in-frame clones and omits some. Of around 90,000 clones listed, under 90% are singletons. Sequencing used blood. These TCRs come from a woman in her 40s in good health. Each CDR3 is given with its conserved first and last residue. The D gene is left open where the match is weak. Clone size is stated in some rows and not others, as once, few, many or a class when expanded.

j_call,d_call,clone_size,v_call,cdr3_nt,cdr3_aa
TRBJ1-3,.,.,TRBV19,TGTGCCAGTAGTATAGACGCCCTTTCCTCTGGAAACACCATATATTTT,CASSIDALSSGNTIYF
TRBJ1-1,TRBD1,.,TRBV4-3,TGCGCCAGCAGCCAAGATTGGGGGACAGCAAACACTGAAGCTTTCTTT,CASSQDWGTANTEAFF
TRBJ1-2,TRBD1,.,TRBV19,TGTGCCAGTAACAATCAGGGGGCCTATGGCTACACCTTC,CASNNQGAYGYTF
TRBJ2-1,.,.,TRBV5-5,TGTGCCAGCAGCTTGGCCTGGCAGGGGGAGGACAATGAGCAGTTCTTC,CASSLAWQGEDNEQFF
TRBJ1-5,.,few,TRBV21-1,TGTGCCAGCAGCAGGCCGGACGCGGAGCCCCAGCATTTT,CASSRPDAEPQHF
TRBJ2-3,.,.,TRBV7-9,TGTGCCAGCAGCTTAACAGGGAGAGATACGCAGTATTTT,CASSLTGRDTQYF
TRBJ2-1,TRBD2,.,TRBV7-2,TGTGCCAGCAGCTTATATAGCGGGGAGTTCTTC,CASSLYSGEFF
TRBJ1-1,.,once,TRBV7-9,TGTGCCAGCAGCTTTTCTTTGCGGGACGAAGCTTTCTTT,CASSFSLRDEAFF
TRBJ1-1,.,.,TRBV7-2,TGTGCCAGCAGCTTTTGGGGGGAGGCTGAAGCTTTCTTT,CASSFWGEAEAFF
TRBJ2-7,TRBD1,.,TRBV12-5,TGTGCTAGTGGTTTGAGCGGACAGGGGGCCCCCCGGTCCTACGAGCAGTACTTC,CASGLSGQGAPRSYEQYF
TRBJ2-7,TRBD2,.,TRBV12-3/TRBV12-4,TGTGCCAGCAGCCTAGCGGGGGGCTACGAGCAGTACTTC,CASSLAGGYEQYF
TRBJ2-5,.,.,TRBV25-1,TGTGCCAGCAGTGTACACAGGGCGGGAGAGACCCAGTACTTC,CASSVHRAGETQYF
TRBJ2-7,.,.,TRBV18,TGTGCCAGCTCAAACGGACAGTCCCCCGAGCAGTACTTC,CASSNGQSPEQYF
TRBJ2-5,.,.,TRBV5-8,TGTGCCAGCAGCCGCGACTTAAAAGAGACCCAGTACTTC,CASSRDLKETQYF
TRBJ2-5,TRBD1,.,TRBV5-4,TGTGCCAGCAGCTCACAGGGGGCCTTTCAAGAGACCCAGTACTTC,CASSSQGAFQETQYF
TRBJ2-7,TRBD1,few,TRBV25-1,TGTGCCAGCAGTGAGTTTGGGACAGTCTACTTC,CASSEFGTVYF
TRBJ1-2,TRBD1,once,TRBV14,TGTGCCAGCAGCTCGGACAGGGAGGGGCTCTATGGCTACACCTTC,CASSSDREGLYGYTF
TRBJ2-7,.,.,TRBV21-1,TGTGCCAGCACCCATAAGGGACAGGGTTACGAGCAGTACTTC,CASTHKGQGYEQYF
TRBJ1-3,.,few,TRBV18,TGTGCCAGCTCACCCGCTCTGGGGGTCTCTGGAAACACCATATATTTT,CASSPALGVSGNTIYF
TRBJ2-3,.,.,TRBV6-1,TGTGCCAGCAGTGAAGGAATTGGGCGAGATACGCAGTATTTT,CASSEGIGRDTQYF
TRBJ1-2,.,once,TRBV24-1,TGTGCCACCAGTGATTCGTATGACTATGGCTACACCTTC,CATSDSYDYGYTF
TRBJ2-3,TRBD2,.,TRBV7-2,TGTGCCAGCAGCTTAGTAGTAGGCGGGGGGGCCGGTACAGATACGCAGTATTTT,CASSLVVGGGAGTDTQYF
TRBJ1-3,.,.,TRBV11-3,TGTGCCAGCAGCCCTAGATCAGTGGCGTCTGGAAACACCATATATTTT,CASSPRSVASGNTIYF
TRBJ2-1,.,.,TRBV5-4,TGTGCCAGCAGCTCGCCCCACGGGGGCCAGCAGTTCTTC,CASSSPHGGQQFF
TRBJ2-5,TRBD1,.,TRBV18,TGTGCCAGCTCACCCCAGACAGGGACCGTAGAGACCCAGTACTTC,CASSPQTGTVETQYF
TRBJ1-2,.,.,TRBV19,TGTGCCAGTAGTATCGACGATCAGGGCGGCTACACCTTC,CASSIDDQGGYTF
TRBJ1-5,.,.,TRBV7-2,TGTGCCAGCAGCTTAGGACAGTACCTCAATCAGCCCCAGCATTTT,CASSLGQYLNQPQHF
TRBJ1-3,.,.,TRBV21-1,TGTGCCAGCAGCGTGGCTGGGAAGTCCCCCTCTGGAAACACCATATATTTT,CASSVAGKSPSGNTIYF
TRBJ2-1,.,.,TRBV7-8,TGTGCCAGCAGCTTAGACGGCTACAATGAGCAGTTCTTC,CASSLDGYNEQFF
TRBJ2-7,TRBD2,.,TRBV19,TGTGCCAGTAGCACCCGTCAGGGAGGGTACTACGAGCAGTACTTC,CASSTRQGGYYEQYF
TRBJ1-1,.,few,TRBV7-2,TGTGCCAGCAGCTTAGCGCCCTATGGTGGAACTGAAGCTTTCTTT,CASSLAPYGGTEAFF
TRBJ1-1,TRBD1,.,TRBV2,TGTGCCAGCGGGGGACAGGGTGACGCTGAAGCTTTCTTT,CASGGQGDAEAFF
TRBJ2-5,.,.,TRBV24-1,TGTGCCACCAGTGATCCGGCGGGGTCAGCCCAAGAGACCCAGTACTTC,CATSDPAGSAQETQYF